This TCR beta chain was recovered during a study of neurological immune-mediated disorders. Findings of the study overall: The most TCR clonal expansion was seen in HTLV-1-associated myelopathy, and the least was seen in multiple sclerosis, which fell below healthy controls.

V lost 1 base and J lost 4, with 8 bases in between. Germline V lookup: CDR1 SGHVS, CDR2 FQNEAQ. This CDR3 contains 14 residues. There are many counts of this clonotype. No antigen is known for it. TCRdb redid the calling of the 5' RACE reads with MiXCR, one entry per CDR3 protein. The sample holds about 40,000 distinct CDR3 sequences, 12% to 15% seen once. V and J are TRBV7-8 and TRBJ2-1; a weak D match, TRBD1 (6 bases). The sequence came from a woman in her fifties or sixties with HTLV-1-associated myelopathy (HAM/TSP). The sample comprised PBMCs. The CDR3 DNA is TGTGCCAGCAGCTTAGGCGACAGGTACAATGAGCAGTTCTTC. It yields the protein CASSLGDRYNEQFF. The full variable domain, completed using reference TRBV7-8 and TRBJ2-1, is GAGVSQSPRYKVAKRGQDVALRCDPISGHVSLFWYQQALGQGPEFLTYFQNEAQLDKSGLPSDRFFAERPEGSVSTLKIQRTQQEDSAVYLCASSLGDRYNEQFFGPGTRLTVL.